The next 7 T cell receptor beta chains were all read from a single sample in a study of blood T cells in healthy people across ages. Primers used in a second PCR of roughly 6 to 11 cycles were a sample-barcoded 5' primer and a J-beta primer mix. TCRdb reanalysed the 5' RACE reads using MiXCR and keeps one entry per CDR3 protein. The profile shows 1.6 million or so distinct CDR3 sequences, about 31% of them singletons. Material: blood. These receptors were taken from a woman in her thirties in good health.

The chain recombines TRBV20-1 with TRBJ2-3; D may be TRBD2 (5 bases). V gave up 0 bases and J gave up 5 bases, with 12 bases separating them. Germline V lookup: CDR1 DFQATT, CDR2 SNEGSKA (reference sequence). This CDR3 is 14 amino acids long. CDR3 residues: CSARDPGLLDTQYF. CDR3 sequence (DNA): TGCAGTGCTAGAGATCCAGGACTGTTAGATACGCAGTATTTT.

This rearrangement joins TRBV20-1 to TRBJ2-2, with a possible D match to TRBD1 (6 bases). Germline loops: CDR1 DFQATT, CDR2 SNEGSKA (reference sequence). This CDR3 has 13 amino acids. V lost 3 bases to trimming and J lost 1 base, with 6 bases between them. The CDR3 DNA reads as TGCAGTGCTAGGACAGGGAACACCGGGGAGCTGTTTTTT. It specifies CSARTGNTGELFF.

The chain joins TRBV24-1 to TRBJ2-5; 8 nucleotides align to TRBD1. V dropped 3 bases and J dropped 4; count of bases not matched to a gene: 6. CDR1 KGHDR and CDR2 SFDVKD come from the germline V gene. The CDR3 is 15 residues long. The CDR3 bases are TGTGCCACCAGTGATCCCGGACAGGGAACAGAGACCCAGTACTTC. This encodes CATSDPGQGTETQYF.

This chain uses TRBV27 with TRBJ2-7; D gene uncertain. This CDR3 comprises 15 residues. The germline V gene has CDR1 MNHEY and CDR2 SMNVEV (reference sequence). Trimming took 0 bases from V and 2 from J, leaving 11 bases between them. The CDR3 nucleotides are TGTGCCAGCAGTTTATCCGGCGTAGCTACCTACGAGCAGTACTTC. It codes for CASSLSGVATYEQYF.

This sequence joins TRBV7-8 and TRBJ1-2; no definite D call. The CDR3 covers 13 residues. From germline, CDR1 is SGHVS and CDR2 FQNEAQ. The V end was cut by 2 bases, the J end by 7 bases, with 11 bases between. The CDR3 is CASSLTADCGYTF. The CDR3 DNA follows: TGTGCCAGCAGCTTAACAGCCGACTGTGGCTACACCTTC.

This clonotype was counted only a few times. The junction departs from the called germline gene at one end, perhaps through a read error. The chain uses TRBV6-5 and TRBJ2-1, with D possibly TRBD1 on 6 matching bases. The V gene's germline CDR1 is MNHEY and CDR2 SVGAGI. There are 15 residues in the CDR3. The CDR3 DNA is TGTGCCAGCAGTCCCAGGGGTTTGTCTTACAATCAGCAGTTCTTC. This translates into CASSPRGLSYNQQFF.

This clonotype was seen a handful of times. The chain uses TRBV3-1 and TRBJ2-7, with 9 bases identical to TRBD1. V was pared by 4 bases and J by 6 bases, with 10 bases of the junction left unmatched. Looked up from germline, CDR1 is LGHDT and CDR2 is YNNKEL (reference sequence). CDR3 length: 15 residues. The CDR3 loop is CASSPRGQGVFEQYF. The DNA for the CDR3 is TGTGCCAGCAGCCCCAGGGGACAGGGCGTCTTCGAGCAGTACTTC.